The 27 T cell receptor beta chains below were found in one sample sequenced in a study of shared clonotypes between healthy human individuals. Libraries were prepared by immunoSEQ multiplex PCR; TCRdb keeps only in-frame clonotypes and omits some of them. The table lists roughly 2 million clones, approximately 94% of them singletons. Naive CD8 cells were CD45RO-negative, positively selected for CCR7, excluding terminally differentiated effector memory CD45RA+ cells. The sequenced sample was naive CD8+ T cells sorted from blood. The source is a man in his late teens or twenties in good health.

V and J are TRBV25-1 and TRBJ2-7; 8 bases fit TRBD1. Trimming cost V 1 base and J 2 bases; bases outside gene matches: 7. The CDR3 covers 16 residues. Germline V gene lookup returns CDR1 MGHDK and CDR2 SYGVNS. This CDR3 reads CASSELEWGQAYEQYF. The CDR3 DNA is TGTGCCAGCAGTGAATTAGAGTGGGGACAGGCCTACGAGCAGTACTTC.

The chain combines TRBV4-1 with TRBJ1-4, with D hard to call. The CDR3 consists of 14 residues. The germline gives CDR1 MGHRA, CDR2 YSYEKL. The V and J ends lost 4 bases and 8 bases respectively, with 14 bases between them. CDR3 in DNA: TGCGCCAGCAGCCCCCGTTTGTTGGGCGAAAAACTGTTTTTT. Translating it yields CASSPRLLGEKLFF.

The rearrangement uses TRBV7-8 and TRBJ2-7, with D perhaps TRBD1 (6 bases). Looked up from germline, CDR1 is SGHVS and CDR2 is FQNEAQ. CDR3 length: 14 amino acids. V dropped 6 bases and J dropped 4 bases, with 16 bases sitting between them. CDR3 sequence (DNA): TGTGCCAGCAGAGGTGTGGACAGAGCTTACGAGCAGTACTTC. The encoded protein is CASRGVDRAYEQYF. The whole variable domain, remainder taken from reference TRBV7-8 and TRBJ2-7, is GAGVSQSPRYKVAKRGQDVALRCDPISGHVSLFWYQQALGQGPEFLTYFQNEAQLDKSGLPSDRFFAERPEGSVSTLKIQRTQQEDSAVYLCASRGVDRAYEQYFGPGTRLTVT.

The chain employs TRBV9 and TRBJ2-2; D possibly uses TRBD1 or TRBD2 (6 bases each). This CDR3 is 14 amino acids long. The V and J ends lost 2 bases and 7 bases respectively, with 12 bases between them. Germline V gene lookup returns CDR1 SGDLS and CDR2 YYNGEE. CDR3 loop: CASSVWTAGGELFF. DNA of the CDR3: TGTGCCAGCAGCGTTTGGACAGCGGGCGGGGAGCTGTTTTTT.

The chain uses TRBV6-1 and TRBJ2-1; TRBD2 agrees at 9 bases. The CDR3 is made up of 15 amino acids. The germline gives CDR1 MNHNS, CDR2 SASEGT. V shed 5 bases and J 0 bases; nucleotides not matched to a gene: 2. CDR3 sequence reads: CASSFSGSSYNEQFF. The CDR3 DNA is TGTGCCAGCAGTTTTAGCGGGAGCTCCTACAATGAGCAGTTCTTC.

The J gene is TRBJ2-5, the V gene TRBV6-1; no firm D call. The CDR3 spans 15 residues. Per germline, CDR1 MNHNS and CDR2 SASEGT. Trimming removed 1 base from V and 5 bases from J, with 14 bases in between. In DNA, the CDR3 is TGTGCCAGCAGTGAAGGTAGCAGGTTAGGGGAGACCCAGTACTTC. Its translation: CASSEGSRLGETQYF.

The V call is TRBV5-8, the J call TRBJ2-7; D is unclear. Germline lookup yields CDR1 SGHTS and CDR2 YDEGEE. The CDR3 is made up of 11 amino acids. V was cut by 5 bases and J by 3 bases, with 6 bases left in between. As DNA, the CDR3 is TGTGCCAGCAGGCCGGGCTACGAGCAGTACTTC. It specifies CASRPGYEQYF.

The V call is TRBV4-3, the J call TRBJ2-2; TRBD1 matches at 10 bases. Per germline, CDR1 LGHNA and CDR2 YSLEER. This CDR3 is built from 17 residues. The J segment lost 6 bases and the V segment lost 4 bases, leaving 11 bases of the junction unmatched. The CDR3 nucleotides are TGCGCCAGCAGCCCTTATCCGGGACAGGGGATCGCCGGGGAGCTGTTTTTT. This translates into CASSPYPGQGIAGELFF.

The chain recombines TRBV13 with TRBJ1-4, with 7 bases that match TRBD1. The CDR3 extends over 15 amino acids. V was pared by 6 bases and J by 2 bases, with 6 bases of the junction left unmatched. The germline V gene has CDR1 PRHDT and CDR2 FYEKMQ (reference sequence). CDR3 sequence (DNA): TGTGCCAGCAGTACCGGACAGGCGACTAATGAAAAACTGTTTTTT. It is translated as CASSTGQATNEKLFF.

The CDR3 nucleotides read TGTGCTAGTGGTTATCGACAGGGGCCGTTAAACACCATATATTTT. Translating it yields CASGYRQGPLNTIYF. The chain couples TRBV12-5 to TRBJ1-3; 8 bases align to TRBD1. The CDR3 runs to 15 residues. V lost 4 bases to trimming and J lost 6 bases; unmatched junction nucleotides: 8. From germline, CDR1 is LGHNT and CDR2 FRNRAP.

This chain joins TRBV7-8 and TRBJ2-5; the match to TRBD2 covers 10 bases. V dropped 5 bases and J dropped 2; count of bases not matched to a gene: 14. The CDR3 is 18 residues long. Germline CDR1 and CDR2: SGHVS and FQNEAQ. The CDR3 protein is CASSAELAGLSAQETQYF. The CDR3 region has the DNA TGTGCCAGCAGCGCCGAACTAGCGGGGTTGTCTGCGCAAGAGACCCAGTACTTC.

This chain uses TRBV4-3 with TRBJ2-5; TRBD2 aligns across 10 bases. This CDR3 spans 15 amino acids. The germline gives CDR1 LGHNA, CDR2 YSLEER. The V segment lost 4 bases and the J segment 1 base; nucleotides outside the gene matches: 3. This chain's CDR3 is CASSPGLASQETQYF. As DNA, the CDR3 is TGCGCCAGCAGCCCGGGACTAGCGTCCCAAGAGACCCAGTACTTC.

The chain recombines TRBV29-1 with TRBJ2-7; 7 bases match TRBD1. V shed 6 bases and J 4 bases; nucleotides not matched to a gene: 9. Germline V gene lookup returns CDR1 SQVTM and CDR2 ANQGSEA. The CDR3 runs to 13 residues. The CDR3 here is CSVARGNSYEQYF. Here the CDR3 DNA reads TGCAGCGTAGCCAGGGGGAACTCTTACGAGCAGTACTTC.

The chain employs TRBV9 and TRBJ1-2, with a weak D call TRBD1 (6 bases). V was clipped by 1 base and J by 3 bases, with 13 bases between them. Germline CDR1 is SGDLS and CDR2 is YYNGEE. The CDR3 covers 15 residues. The DNA of the CDR3 is TGTGCCAGCAGCGTATCTGGGGGGCTCGACTATGGCTACACCTTC. Its translation: CASSVSGGLDYGYTF. Variable domain in full (rest from reference TRBV9 and TRBJ1-2): DSGVTQTPKHLITATGQRVTLRCSPRSGDLSVYWYQQSLDQGLQFLIQYYNGEERAKGNILERFSAQQFPDLHSELNLSSLELGDSALYFCASSVSGGLDYGYTFGSGTRLTVV.

The CDR3 loop reads CASGLVGAGENTEAFF. For the CDR3, the DNA is TGTGCTAGTGGTTTGGTAGGGGCCGGGGAGAACACTGAAGCTTTCTTT. The chain carries TRBV12-5 and TRBJ1-1; a weak D match, TRBD1 (5 bases). V was cut by 0 bases and J by 1 base, with 12 bases left in between. Germline CDR1 LGHNT, CDR2 FRNRAP. The CDR3 is 16 amino acids.

J is TRBJ2-7 and V is TRBV19; TRBD2 matches at 7 bases. Per germline, CDR1 LNHDA and CDR2 SQIVND (reference sequence). The CDR3 loop spans 13 amino acids. V dropped 5 bases and J dropped 3; count of bases not matched to a gene: 4. The CDR3 sequence: CASSWRGYYEQYF. DNA of the CDR3: TGTGCCAGTAGTTGGCGGGGGTACTACGAGCAGTACTTC.

V usage is TRBV5-4 and J usage is TRBJ1-6; the D is unclear. Germline CDR1 reads SGHNT; CDR2 reads YYREEE (reference sequence). V was clipped by 5 bases and J by 9 bases, with 12 bases between them. The CDR3 runs to 13 residues. The CDR3 DNA is TGTGCCAGCAGGGAGGGCGTGGTTTCACCCCTCCACTTT. Protein: CASREGVVSPLHF.

For this clone: The same CDR3 also results from other DNA sequences found in this sample. The chain combines TRBV13 with TRBJ2-7; TRBD2 agrees at 12 bases. Trimming cost V 0 bases and J 4 bases; bases outside gene matches: 1. Germline V gives CDR1 PRHDT, CDR2 FYEKMQ (reference sequence). The CDR3 consists of 15 residues. The DNA for the CDR3 is TGTGCCAGCAGCTTAGGGGGACTAGCGGGTTACGAGCAGTACTTC. This encodes CASSLGGLAGYEQYF.

The chain links TRBV5-6 to TRBJ1-4; 7 nucleotides match TRBD1. J lost 6 bases, V lost 4 bases, and 6 bases had no gene match. CDR3 length: 14 residues. The V gene's germline CDR1 is SGHDT and CDR2 YYEEEE. CDR3 in amino acids: CASSLTGFDEKLFF. CDR3 in DNA: TGTGCCAGCAGCCTGACAGGGTTTGATGAAAAACTGTTTTTT.

This clone has just one count. The chain couples TRBV2 to TRBJ1-5; unclear D gene. Germline V gene lookup returns CDR1 SNHLY and CDR2 FYNNEI. The CDR3 consists of 15 residues. Between the trimmed V and J ends, which lost 4 bases and 1 base, there was a span of 11 bases. CDR3 protein: CASSVAQTSNQPQHF. The CDR3 nucleotides read TGTGCCAGCAGTGTTGCCCAGACCAGCAATCAGCCCCAGCATTTT.

The rearrangement joins TRBV4-1 to TRBJ2-3; the D gene is possibly TRBD2 (5 bases). Trimming removed 4 bases from V and 1 base from J, with 9 bases in between. The CDR3 runs to 14 residues. The germline gives CDR1 MGHRA, CDR2 YSYEKL. The CDR3 DNA follows: TGCGCCAGCAGCCTTGCGAGGGGCACAGATACGCAGTATTTT. It encodes CASSLARGTDTQYF.

This chain links TRBV28 with TRBJ2-3; D uncertain. The CDR3 is 13 residues long. Trimming stripped 2 bases from V and 4 bases from J, with 7 bases between. CDR1 is MDHEN and CDR2 is SYDVKM in the germline V gene. The chain's CDR3 is CASSLDRSDTQYF. The CDR3 bases are TGTGCCAGCAGTTTAGACCGGTCAGATACGCAGTATTTT.

The CDR3 sequence: CASSPQDGITDTQYF. In nucleotides, the CDR3 is TGTGCCAGCTCACCACAGGACGGAATCACAGATACGCAGTATTTT. The rearrangement uses TRBV18 and TRBJ2-3; no reliable D call. This CDR3 is built from 15 residues. Trimming took 1 base from V and 2 from J, leaving 10 bases between them. Germline V CDR1 and CDR2: KGHSH, LQKENI.

The chain has TRBV5-4 and TRBJ2-3; TRBD1 is a possible D gene (5 bases). Trimming cost V 5 bases and J 0 bases, with 10 bases left between them. Looked up from germline, CDR1 is SGHNT and CDR2 is YYREEE (reference sequence). The CDR3 spans 14 residues. The CDR3 is CASRDGQSTDTQYF. CDR3 nucleotide sequence: TGTGCCAGCAGGGATGGACAAAGCACAGATACGCAGTATTTT.

This clone was observed once. The genes are TRBV27 and TRBJ2-7, with 12 nucleotides matching TRBD2. Losses at the gene ends were 3 bases for V and 3 bases for J; bases not matched to a gene: 3. Germline V gives CDR1 MNHEY, CDR2 SMNVEV (reference sequence). The CDR3 sequence is 15 residues long. CDR3: CASSFLLAGGYEQYF. CDR3 nucleotide sequence: TGTGCCAGCAGTTTCTTACTAGCGGGAGGCTACGAGCAGTACTTC.

This sequence joins TRBV5-1 and TRBJ2-7; 13 bases map to TRBD2. V was clipped by 4 bases and J by 6 bases; unmatched bases: 7. Germline CDR1 SGHRS, CDR2 YFSETQ. This CDR3 is built from 15 residues. The CDR3 reads CASSTGLAGESEQYF. The CDR3 DNA reads as TGCGCCAGCAGCACCGGACTAGCGGGAGAGAGCGAGCAGTACTTC.

The chain employs TRBV9 and TRBJ1-6, with D tentatively TRBD1 (6 bases). The germline gives CDR1 SGDLS, CDR2 YYNGEE. The CDR3 has 17 residues. Trimming stripped 0 bases from V and 4 bases from J, with 14 bases between. The CDR3 DNA reads TGTGCCAGCAGCGTAGCCGAGGGGGAATCTTATAATTCACCCCTCCACTTT. The encoded protein is CASSVAEGESYNSPLHF.